This paragraph covers one TCR beta chain sequence. As yet, its antigen is unknown. Naivety among CD8 cells was defined by CD45RO negativity and positive CCR7 selection, thereby excluding terminally differentiated effector memory CD45RA+ cells. The entry originates in a study of shared clonotypes between healthy human individuals. V lost 1 base and J 2 bases, leaving 11 bases between the germline ends. CDR3 length: 15 residues. CDR1 and CDR2 (germline): SEHNR, FQNEAQ (reference sequence). Per the original methods: ImmunoSEQ gave junction-only sequences without quality scores, so filtering differed. The assay was immunoSEQ multiplex PCR, and TCRdb's table has in-frame clones only and misses some. The V and J calls and clone size were taken over from that table, and D and trimming were inferred from the DNA. The table records about 2.1 million clones, over 85% of them present only once. Study results and caveats: Clonotype sharing among donors was thought likely to change with sequencing depth. The sharing of about 5% of naive CD4 clonotypes was seen across a few donors.

The TCR comes from a man between 18 and 29 years old in good health. Some clones in this sample may be carry-over from other donors' samples. The chain has TRBV7-9 and TRBJ2-5; tentatively, D is TRBD1 (6 bases). The specimen was naive CD8+ T cells from PBMCs. The CDR3 is CASSLVGTRQETQYF. CDR3 bases: TGTGCCAGCAGCTTAGTAGGGACAAGACAAGAGACCCAGTACTTC.